The present T cell receptor beta chain was sequenced within a study of cytomegalovirus exposure and HLA in healthy donors. The study, taken as a whole, reports: One variant, a missense change in DCLRE1C, was linked in a later analysis to TCR beta V- and J-gene trimming. An analysis that was carried out later associated 17,000 or so TCR beta sequences with HLA alleles at 0.05 false discovery rate.

Samples came from healthy bone marrow donors. Likely unrecorded immune exposures existed in these nominally healthy donors. CDR3 length equals 15 residues. Trimming cost V 7 bases and J 3 bases; bases outside gene matches: 10. CDR1 MDHEN and CDR2 SYDVKM come from the germline V gene. Use of 60 Vbeta and 13 Jbeta primers characterized the PCR. The assay was immunoSEQ multiplex PCR, and TCRdb's table has in-frame clones only and misses some. The sample has under 200,000 clones; around 80% are singletons. On this clone: The antigen is not known.

The J gene is TRBJ2-7, the V gene TRBV28, with 9 bases aligning to TRBD2. This TCR came from a woman aged 40 to 50 in good health and CMV-seronegative. Sequenced sample: PBMCs. CDR3 nucleotides: TGTGCCAGCATCGCATCAGGGACTAGCTACTACGAGCAGTACTTC. Amino acids: CASIASGTSYYEQYF.